The 8 T cell receptor beta chains presented below share a single source sample, sequenced in a study of cytotoxic CD8 clonotypes in ibrutinib-treated CLL. Repertoires were generated with immunoSEQ multiplex PCR, while TCRdb's copy carries only in-frame clones and drops some. The sample lists about 120,000 clones; about 50% were seen once. Sequenced material: PBMCs, taken after 24 months of ibrutinib treatment. These receptors all come from a human donor with chronic lymphocytic leukemia.

V and J are TRBV9 and TRBJ1-2, with TRBD1 matching over 7 bases. Germline assignment: CDR1 SGDLS and CDR2 YYNGEE. The CDR3 spans 15 residues. V lost 3 bases, J lost 6 bases, and 11 bases stayed unmatched. CDR3 coding DNA: TGTGCCAGCAGCGCAACTTCGACAGGGACGGATGGCTACACCTTC. Encoded protein: CASSATSTGTDGYTF. Drawing the rest from reference TRBV9 and TRBJ1-2, the complete variable domain is DSGVTQTPKHLITATGQRVTLRCSPRSGDLSVYWYQQSLDQGLQFLIQYYNGEERAKGNILERFSAQQFPDLHSELNLSSLELGDSALYFCASSATSTGTDGYTFGSGTRLTVV.

V usage is TRBV5-1 and J usage is TRBJ2-7; D is unresolved. V was cut by 5 bases and J by 2 bases, with 11 bases left in between. The germline CDR1 and CDR2 sequences are SGHRS and YFSETQ. There are 13 residues in the CDR3. The CDR3 spells CASRVDPTYEQYF. CDR3 bases: TGCGCCAGCAGGGTGGACCCGACCTACGAGCAGTACTTC.

In this sample, this clone turned up a few times. The chain joins TRBV25-1 to TRBJ2-7; 7 positions match TRBD1. The length of the CDR3 is 14 residues. Germline V gives CDR1 MGHDK, CDR2 SYGVNS. After removal of 3 bases from V and 2 bases from J, the junction contained 4 bases not matched to a gene. The CDR3 loop reads CASSEGQLTYEQYF. CDR3 bases: TGTGCCAGCAGTGAGGGACAGCTGACCTACGAGCAGTACTTC.

J is TRBJ2-5 and V is TRBV27, with D unclear. CDR1 is MNHEY and CDR2 is SMNVEV in the germline V gene (reference sequence). Trimming took off 5 bases at V and 4 bases at J, with 17 bases between the two ends. The CDR3 totals 15 residues. The CDR3 region is CASSRTASRGETQYF. The DNA of the CDR3 is TGTGCCAGCAGTAGGACGGCCTCGCGTGGAGAGACCCAGTACTTC.

The chain recombines TRBV11-1 with TRBJ1-1; D not certain. The V and J ends lost 4 bases and 2 bases respectively, with 8 bases between them. CDR1 and CDR2 from the germline V gene are SGHAT and FQDESV (reference sequence). The CDR3 runs 13 residues. CDR3 sequence (DNA): TGTGCCAGCAGCTCGAACGGAAACACTGAAGCTTTCTTT. Translation gives CASSSNGNTEAFF.

The V gene is TRBV6-5, the J gene TRBJ1-3; D is undetermined. Germline V gene lookup returns CDR1 MNHEY and CDR2 SVGAGI. The ends were cut back, 7 bases at V and 4 bases at J, with 8 bases in the middle. The CDR3 totals 12 residues. CDR3 in DNA: TGTGCCAGCATTTCGCCCGGAAACACCATATATTTT. Amino acids: CASISPGNTIYF.

The chain recombines TRBV6-5 with TRBJ2-2; D gene unclear. The V end lost 6 bases, the J end lost 6 bases, and 14 bases lay between the germline ends. Per the germline V gene, CDR1 is MNHEY and CDR2 is SVGAGI. This CDR3 comprises 14 residues. CDR3: CASSYPRGAGELFF. The CDR3 DNA follows: TGTGCCAGCAGCTACCCTCGAGGCGCCGGGGAGCTGTTTTTT.

In DNA form, the CDR3 reads TGTGCCACCAGCAGAGAGTTGGGGGGGAAAGATACGCAGTATTTT. Protein: CATSRELGGKDTQYF. J is TRBJ2-3 and V is TRBV15; the match to TRBD2 covers 7 bases. Trimming at V came to 0 bases and at J to 5 bases, leaving 5 bases not matched to a gene. Germline loops: CDR1 LNHNV, CDR2 YYDKDF (reference sequence). CDR3 length: 15 amino acids.